The present TCR beta chain was sequenced within a study of CD8+ T cells in alopecia areata. General observations from the study: Because one nonresponder was included, the link of baseline CD8+ expansion to response is considered uncertain.

Germline CDR1 reads SQVTM; CDR2 reads ANQGSEA. The CDR3 is 11 amino acids. Reverse transcribed after extraction, RNA yielded cDNA as the sequencing template. Sequencing was performed with immunoSEQ multiplex PCR; in TCRdb, only in-frame clones are kept and a portion is missing. The sample includes fewer than 110,000 clones, about nine tenths of them seen just once. Treatment reported: oral pan-JAK inhibitor, 5-10 mg twice daily. With regard to this clone: Its antigen is still unknown.

This clonotype originated in a human donor with alopecia areata. The chain combines TRBV29-1 with TRBJ2-5; D is unresolved. The end of the DNA is better explained by TRBJ2-7, so the J call may be wrong. The sample was CD8+ T cells sorted from blood, taken at approximately week 30, from a patient treated with tofacitinib. The CDR3 DNA follows: TGCAGCGTTGAAGGGACCTACGAGCAGTACTTC. Its translation: CSVEGTYEQYF.